This entry features one T cell receptor beta chain sequence. Its antigen is unidentified. The source of the sample is a study of immune evolution from preneoplasia to lung adenocarcinoma. Findings and limits, study-wide: Later-stage lesions appeared to have more T cells, more diversity, less clonality.

This CDR3 spans 15 amino acids. Germline V gene data show CDR1 as MNHNS and CDR2 as SASEGT. V lost 4 bases and J 1 base, leaving 11 bases between the germline ends. Two lung cancer pathologists independently confirmed each histologic diagnosis. The protocol was immunoSEQ multiplex PCR, while the TCRdb copy is restricted to in-frame clones and leaves out a portion. Here the sample spans roughly 4,200 clones, about four fifths being singletons. This chain uses TRBV6-1 with TRBJ2-1; perhaps TRBD1 as D (5 bases). This receptor was identified in a donor at least 70 years old with lung adenocarcinoma. The source material was FFPE adjacent normal lung tissue. CDR3 DNA sequence: TGTGCCAGCAGTGTAGGGCAGGGTTCCTACAATGAGCAGTTCTTC. It codes for CASSVGQGSYNEQFF.